The present T cell receptor (beta chain) was sequenced within a study of shared clonotypes between healthy human individuals. The germline V and J ends were trimmed by 7 bases and 0 bases, with 12 bases remaining between them. The CDR3 length is 15 residues. Looked up from germline, CDR1 is SNHLY and CDR2 is FYNNEI. Memory CD4+ cells were the fraction left after CD45RA+ naive selection. Repertoires were generated with immunoSEQ multiplex PCR, while TCRdb's copy carries only in-frame clones and drops some. The profile shows roughly 680,000 clones, about two thirds of them singletons. The chain combines TRBV2 with TRBJ2-2; weak D call: TRBD2 (6 bases). The sequence was collected from a woman in her 30s in good health. Sequenced sample: memory CD4+ T cells sorted from blood. Subset noted: CD45RA-negative fraction. This CDR3 reads CASNLANTNTGELFF. In nucleotides, the CDR3 is TGTGCCAGCAACCTAGCGAATACGAACACCGGGGAGCTGTTTTTT.